The clone carrying this T cell receptor (beta chain) was observed a handful of times. Alpha- and beta-chain coverage of first-strand cDNA came from TRAV- and TRBV-specific primers. The PCR that amplified TCRs ran for about 20 cycles, relying on a constant-region primer and a V-primer adapter. MiXCR, applied by TCRdb to the reads, yields one record per CDR3 protein. Of some 85,000 distinct CDR3 sequences listed, about 20% are singletons. The data are from a study of low-dose radiotherapy and immunotherapy resistance in tumors. Study-wide background: Ipilimumab 1 mg/kg every six weeks, together with nivolumab 240 mg every two weeks, was given intravenously to patients. Daily, from cycle 1 day 1 and for four cycles, patients took oral aspirin 300 mg. One day prior to radiation and immunotherapy, intravenous cyclophosphamide at 200 mg/m2 was given, repeated every two weeks.

The sample's time point: before trial treatment. All of the donors were given nivolumab, ipilimumab, aspirin, low-dose cyclophosphamide and low-dose radiotherapy as part of RACIN, a single-arm trial. V lost 0 bases and J lost 8; bases outside the gene matches: 19. This CDR3 is built from 18 residues. Germline-derived CDR1 and CDR2 are GTSNPN and SVGIG (reference sequence). This TCR was sampled from a male donor with prostate cancer. Sequencing used PBMCs, obtained before treatment. The gene calls are TRBV30 and TRBJ2-1; TRBD1 matches at 7 bases. Written as DNA, the CDR3 is TGTGCCTGGAGTGTAAGGGGTCCGGGACAGTTGAATTCTGATGAGCAGTTCTTC. Translating gives CAWSVRGPGQLNSDEQFF.